This T cell receptor beta chain was identified during a study of PD-1 blockade in classical Hodgkin lymphoma. The wider study: Patients received nivolumab 3 mg/kg intravenously every 2 weeks. Regarding the study as a whole: The study found that TCR diversity rose significantly by C4D1 in CD4+ but not CD8+ cells. Prior therapy or disease activity may underlie the repertoire differences, whose causes remain undefined. Complete responders entered with baseline diversity on par with newly diagnosed patients, the results showed.

Assay: immunoSEQ multiplex PCR; the TCRdb copy retains only in-frame clones and omits some. Among around 2,300 clones listed, approximately 52% were seen once. Each patient relapsed following autologous stem cell transplantation, and prior brentuximab vedotin exposure differed. The CDR3 contains 15 residues. The V and J ends lost 1 base and 5 bases respectively, with 12 bases between them. Germline CDR1 is MGHRA and CDR2 is YSYEKL. A note on this clone: What it binds is not known.

The clonotype was recovered from a human donor with classical Hodgkin lymphoma. The material was peripheral blood mononuclear cells (PBMCs), obtained at baseline. This chain links TRBV4-1 with TRBJ2-1, with D tentatively TRBD1 (5 bases). The CDR3 nucleotides read TGCGCCAGCAGCCAAGGGGTGACAGTAAACAATGAGCAGTTCTTC. Its translation is CASSQGVTVNNEQFF.